Listed here are 26 T cell receptor beta chains from one sample, sequenced in a study of T cells in Graves' hyperthyroidism and ophthalmopathy. Amplification of TCR beta CDR3 regions was performed using RNA transcripts as template. Using the HTBI primer set, a first-round RT-PCR was run on the TCR CDR3. TCRdb reprocessed the multiplex PCR reads via MiXCR and lists one record per CDR3 protein. The table records 480,000 or so distinct CDR3 sequences, 40% to 50% of them present only once. Sequenced: peripheral blood or thyroid tissue (not recorded which). The receptors stem from an adult woman with Graves' disease, either hyperthyroidism or ophthalmopathy (not recorded which).

The J gene is TRBJ2-7, the V gene TRBV28; perhaps TRBD1 as D (6 bases). The germline V and J ends were trimmed by 7 bases and 6 bases, with 13 bases remaining between them. CDR3 length: 12 residues. In germline, CDR1 is MDHEN, CDR2 SYDVKM. This CDR3 is CASTYRAGEQYF. CDR3 coding DNA: TGTGCCAGCACCTACAGGGCCGGCGAGCAGTACTTC. The full variable domain, with the rest looked up from reference TRBV28 and TRBJ2-7, is DVKVTQSSRYLVKRTGEKVFLECVQDMDHENMFWYRQDPGLGLRLIYFSYDVKMKEKGDIPEGYSVSREKKERFSLILESASTNQTSMYLCASTYRAGEQYFGPGTRLTVT.

This clonotype was counted many times. The chain couples TRBV7-9 to TRBJ2-2, with 8 bases identical to TRBD1. The CDR3 consists of 17 residues. Trimming removed 2 bases from V and 5 bases from J; junction bases left unmatched: 10. Germline V CDR1 and CDR2: SEHNR, FQNEAQ (reference sequence). The CDR3 DNA reads as TGTGCCAGCAGCTTAACCGGCAGGGGGCTGTTTACCGGGGAGCTGTTTTTT. Translation: CASSLTGRGLFTGELFF.

This clonotype has a count of ten or more. The chain carries TRBV29-1 and TRBJ1-1; D is perhaps TRBD1 (5 bases). Germline-derived CDR1 and CDR2 are SQVTM and ANQGSEA. Trimming removed 5 bases from V and 3 bases from J, with 16 bases in between. This CDR3 has 14 residues. The CDR3 DNA reads TGCAGCGTTCCCCAGACAGAGTGGGACACTGAAGCTTTCTTT. Translating it yields CSVPQTEWDTEAFF.

On this clonotype itself: At one end, the junction sequence differs from germline, possibly due to a read error. The V gene is TRBV5-1, the J gene TRBJ1-3; perhaps TRBD1 as D (5 bases). CDR3 length: 16 amino acids. CDR1 and CDR2 (germline): SGHRS, YFSETQ. CDR3 protein: CAGSLWGTSSGNTVYF. CDR3 sequence (DNA): TGCGCCGGCAGCTTGTGGGGCACCTCCTCTGGAAACACCGTATATTTT.

This clonotype was seen more than once but under ten times. V is TRBV28 and J is TRBJ1-2; no clear D gene. The CDR3 contains 14 residues. The germline CDR1 and CDR2 sequences are MDHEN and SYDVKM. V was trimmed by 4 bases and J by 5 bases, leaving 14 bases between them. This CDR3 reads CASSSAILGYGYTF. In DNA form, the CDR3 reads TGTGCCAGCAGTTCCGCGATCCTGGGGTATGGCTACACCTTC.

This clonotype was observed a handful of times. This chain links TRBV2 with TRBJ1-5; D is undetermined. Trimming cost V 6 bases and J 6 bases, with 6 bases left between them. There are 11 residues in the CDR3. Germline V gene lookup returns CDR1 SNHLY and CDR2 FYNNEI. CDR3 nucleotide sequence: TGTGCCAGCAGGTTGGGTCAGCCCCAGCATTTT. This sequence encodes CASRLGQPQHF.

This chain joins TRBV9 and TRBJ1-6, with 8 bases aligning to TRBD1. The CDR3 spans 16 residues. CDR1 is SGDLS and CDR2 is YYNGEE in the germline V gene. With 3 bases clipped from V and 4 bases from J, the junction kept 6 bases outside the gene matches. This chain's CDR3 is CASSASGQEYNSPLHF. In nucleotides, the CDR3 is TGTGCCAGCAGCGCCTCGGGACAGGAGTATAATTCACCCCTCCACTTT. The variable domain in full, completed from reference TRBV9 and TRBJ1-6, reads DSGVTQTPKHLITATGQRVTLRCSPRSGDLSVYWYQQSLDQGLQFLIQYYNGEERAKGNILERFSAQQFPDLHSELNLSSLELGDSALYFCASSASGQEYNSPLHFGNGTRLTVT.

Concerning this clonotype itself: The final CDR3 position lacks the conserved phenylalanine or tryptophan, pointing to a likely read error. The limits of the CDR3 on the DNA are not certain, so only TCRdb's listed CDR3 is given. The chain carries TRBV10-1 and TRBJ1-2. Germline-derived CDR1 and CDR2 are WNHNN and SYGVQD (reference sequence). Inclusive of both ends, the CDR3 amounts to 9 amino acids. This CDR3 reads CASSEGDTY.

The V gene is TRBV7-9, the J gene TRBJ1-5, with a tentative D call TRBD1 (5 bases). Between the trimmed V and J ends, which lost 1 base and 6 bases, there was a span of 16 bases. CDR3 length equals 16 residues. CDR1 and CDR2 from the germline V gene are SEHNR and FQNEAQ (reference sequence). For the CDR3, the DNA is TGTGCCAGCAGCTTAGATCAGGGTGAGGCAAGTCAGCCCCAGCATTTT. Amino acid sequence: CASSLDQGEASQPQHF.

This clonotype was seen more than once but under ten times. The J gene is TRBJ1-5, the V gene TRBV10-3; perhaps TRBD1 as D (6 bases). Germline CDR1 ENHRY, CDR2 SYGVKD. V gave up 10 bases and J gave up 2 bases, with 9 bases separating them. The CDR3 runs to 12 residues. CDR3: CATRQGNQPQHF. DNA of the CDR3: TGTGCCACGCGACAGGGCAATCAGCCCCAGCATTTT.

The V and J genes are TRBV30 and TRBJ1-5, with unresolved D. This CDR3 contains 13 residues. V dropped 3 bases and J dropped 3 bases, with 9 bases sitting between them. Germline CDR1 and CDR2: GTSNPN and SVGIG (reference sequence). The DNA of the CDR3 is TGTGCCTGGAGAGAACAAATCAATCAGCCCCAGCATTTT. It encodes CAWREQINQPQHF.

The chain joins TRBV29-1 to TRBJ2-7; 7 nucleotides align to TRBD1. The V and J ends lost 5 bases and 2 bases, in that order; junction bases with no gene match: 15. The CDR3 is made up of 16 amino acids. Germline V gives CDR1 SQVTM, CDR2 ANQGSEA. DNA of the CDR3: TGCAGCGTTTGGGGAGAGTTCCCGGGACAGCCCTACGAGCAGTACTTC. Protein sequence: CSVWGEFPGQPYEQYF.

This chain joins TRBV11-2 and TRBJ2-5, with D perhaps being TRBD1 or TRBD2 (5 bases each). The CDR3 is 15 residues long. CDR1 is SGHAT and CDR2 is FQNNGV in the germline V gene. Trimming took off 3 bases at V and 1 base at J, with 12 bases between the two ends. The CDR3 coding sequence is TGTGCCAGCAGCTTTGGTCCGGGACCCCAAGAGACCCAGTACTTC. It encodes CASSFGPGPQETQYF. Drawing the rest from reference TRBV11-2 and TRBJ2-5, the complete variable domain is EAGVAQSPRYKIIEKRQSVAFWCNPISGHATLYWYQQILGQGPKLLIQFQNNGVVDDSQLPKDRFSAERLKGVDSTLKIQPAKLEDSAVYLCASSFGPGPQETQYFGPGTRLLVL.

This clonotype has a count of ten or more. The chain combines TRBV19 with TRBJ1-5, with 7 bases matching TRBD1. V shed 8 bases and J 6 bases; nucleotides not matched to a gene: 4. CDR1 and CDR2 (germline): LNHDA, SQIVND (reference sequence). The CDR3 has 12 residues. The CDR3 region is CASGPGGQPQHF. The CDR3 nucleotides read TGTGCCAGTGGCCCAGGGGGTCAGCCCCAGCATTTT.

This clonotype was observed at least ten times. This chain uses TRBV2 with TRBJ1-1, with 7 bases fitting TRBD1. CDR3 size: 15 residues. Germline values: CDR1 SNHLY, CDR2 FYNNEI. Germline trimming cut 6 bases from V and 7 bases from J; bases unmatched to any gene: 14. CDR3 sequence (DNA): TGTGCCAGCAGGCTCACCCCCAGGGGGGAGGTTGAAGCTTTCTTT. Protein sequence: CASRLTPRGEVEAFF. Using reference TRBV2 and TRBJ1-1 for the parts outside the CDR3, the full variable domain is EPEVTQTPSHQVTQMGQEVILRCVPISNHLYFYWYRQILGQKVEFLVSFYNNEISEKSEIFDDQFSVERPDGSNFTLKIRSTKLEDSAMYFCASRLTPRGEVEAFFGQGTRLTVV.

J is TRBJ1-3 and V is TRBV29-1; TRBD1 is a possible D gene (5 bases). The germline CDR1 and CDR2 sequences are SQVTM and ANQGSEA. The CDR3 totals 13 residues. Trimming removed 0 bases from V and 7 bases from J, with 10 bases in between. The CDR3 bases are TGCAGCGTTGAAGATGGGGCAGGGAACACCATATATTTT. Residues: CSVEDGAGNTIYF.

This CDR3 is CASRLVETEAFF. DNA for the CDR3: TGTGCCAGCCGGTTGGTCGAGACTGAAGCTTTCTTT. This chain connects TRBV11-1 to TRBJ1-1; D is ambiguous. The V end lost 8 bases, the J end lost 5 bases, and 12 bases lay between the germline ends. The CDR3 extends over 12 amino acids. Germline assignment: CDR1 SGHAT and CDR2 FQDESV (reference sequence).

This clonotype was recorded only once. Here the CDR3 DNA reads TGCAGCGTTTACATTAACACCGGGGAGCTGTTTTTT. This codes for CSVYINTGELFF. This chain uses TRBV29-1 with TRBJ2-2; D remains ambiguous. This CDR3 has 12 residues. Trimming left V 5 bases short and J 2 bases short, with 6 bases between. Germline lookup yields CDR1 SQVTM and CDR2 ANQGSEA.

This clonotype was seen a few times. The genes are TRBV29-1 and TRBJ1-3; no clear D gene. The germline V gene has CDR1 SQVTM and CDR2 ANQGSEA. This CDR3 is 12 amino acids long. Between the trimmed V and J ends, which lost 6 bases and 4 bases, there was a span of 10 bases. CDR3 sequence: CSVPSGGNTIYF. In DNA, the CDR3 is TGCAGCGTCCCGTCCGGGGGAAACACCATATATTTT.

This clonotype was detected a few times. With a much larger clone just one base away, this may be a read error. This chain uses TRBV7-2 with TRBJ2-7; D possibly corresponds to TRBD1 (6 bases). V lost 6 bases and J 3 bases, leaving 21 bases between the germline ends. Germline loops: CDR1 SGHTA, CDR2 FQGNSA. The CDR3 is 16 amino acids. CDR3 sequence: CASSSQPGTRNYEQYF. CDR3 sequence (DNA): TGTGCCAGCAGTTCCCAACCCGGGACAAGGAACTACGAGCAGTACTTC.

The V and J genes are TRBV9 and TRBJ1-5; the D is unclear. The CDR3 totals 14 residues. Germline V gene lookup returns CDR1 SGDLS and CDR2 YYNGEE. With 1 base removed from V and 1 base from J, the gap between germline ends came to 6 bases. CDR3 DNA sequence: TGTGCCAGCAGCGTAAAGGACAGCAATCAGCCCCAGCATTTT. It is translated as CASSVKDSNQPQHF.

This clonotype was seen at least ten times. The chain joins TRBV6-1 to TRBJ1-1; D unresolved. Deletions cut 1 base from V and 10 bases from J, with 13 bases between. The CDR3 loop spans 13 amino acids. The germline CDR1 and CDR2 sequences are MNHNS and SASEGT. This chain's CDR3 is CASSEVQSRPAFF. CDR3 coding DNA: TGTGCCAGCAGTGAAGTGCAGAGCCGCCCAGCTTTCTTT.

This clonotype occurred once. V gene TRBV15 combines with J gene TRBJ1-1; 7 bases align to TRBD1. In germline, CDR1 is LNHNV, CDR2 YYDKDF (reference sequence). The V segment lost 7 bases and the J segment 5 bases; nucleotides outside the gene matches: 4. CDR3 size: 12 residues. The CDR3 coding sequence is TGTGCCACCAAACAGGGGAGGACTGAAGCTTTCTTT. It specifies CATKQGRTEAFF.

The CDR3 spells CASSQARGGAYEQYF. CDR3 in DNA: TGCGCCAGCAGCCAGGCTAGGGGTGGCGCCTACGAGCAGTACTTC. The V and J genes are TRBV4-1 and TRBJ2-7; a weak D match, TRBD1 (5 bases). Germline V gene sequence: CDR1 MGHRA, CDR2 YSYEKL. The CDR3 sequence is 15 residues long. V was pared by 3 bases and J by 2 bases, with 14 bases between.

This clonotype was seen at least ten times. CDR3 nucleotide sequence: TGTGCCAGCAGGAGGGATCTCCAAGAGACCCAGTACTTC. Its protein is CASRRDLQETQYF. The chain has TRBV7-2 and TRBJ2-5; a possible D gene is TRBD2 (5 bases). The V end lost 6 bases, the J end lost 1 base, and 9 bases lay between the germline ends. Germline V gives CDR1 SGHTA, CDR2 FQGNSA. This CDR3 contains 13 residues.

The chain recombines TRBV2 with TRBJ1-4; TRBD1 might be the D (5 bases). CDR1 and CDR2 (germline): SNHLY, FYNNEI. The V end was cut by 4 bases, the J end by 5 bases, with 14 bases between. The CDR3 runs 15 residues. The CDR3 DNA follows: TGTGCCAGCAGTGGATTCGGGGGTTTGAATGAAAAACTGTTTTTT. Its translation is CASSGFGGLNEKLFF.